Shown below are 26 T cell receptor beta chains from a single sample sequenced in a study of T cell clonality in common variable immunodeficiency. Broader study findings: Common variable immunodeficiency TCR beta sequences reportedly had fewer deletions and N-nucleotide insertions.

The antigens for these receptors are not known. Data came from immunoSEQ multiplex PCR; TCRdb stores just in-frame clones and leaves some out. The sample includes more than 30,000 clones, none of them occurring once. The sequenced sample was peripheral blood mononuclear cells. The receptors derive from a human donor with common variable immunodeficiency.

This clone has just a few counts. The read falls 3 residues short of the CDR3 end, and the missing part is taken from the germline J gene. The genes are TRBV30 and TRBJ2-1; 12 bases match TRBD2. The CDR3 spans 16 residues. The V gene end was trimmed by 3 bases and the J gene end by 2 bases; junction bases not matched to a gene: 5. Germline-derived CDR1 and CDR2 are GTSNPN and SVGIG (reference sequence). CDR3 DNA (partial): TGTGCCTGGAGGCCGTCTAGCGGGAGGGCCTACAATGAG. This codes for CAWRPSSGRAYNE. The whole CDR3 protein is CAWRPSSGRAYNEQFF.

This clone has ten or more counts. The read ends 3 residues early relative to the CDR3; the germline J gene fills the gap. V and J are TRBV7-9 and TRBJ2-7; TRBD2 aligns across 13 bases. J was trimmed by 4 bases and V by 3 bases; bases with no gene match: 3. Germline CDR1 reads SEHNR; CDR2 reads FQNEAQ (reference sequence). CDR3 length: 15 residues. The CDR3 DNA, read in part, is TGTGCCAGCAGCTTCCCGGGACTAGCGGGATACGAG. This sequence encodes CASSFPGLAGYE. The entire CDR3 sequence reads CASSFPGLAGYEQYF.

This clone was seen only a few times. The read ends 3 residues early relative to the CDR3; the germline J gene fills the gap. The V and J genes are TRBV19 and TRBJ2-5, with 8 bases lining up with TRBD1. The CDR3 length is 15 residues. Unmatched junction bases numbered 10, after V lost 4 bases and J lost 6 bases. The germline V gene encodes CDR1 LNHDA and CDR2 SQIVND (reference sequence). CDR3 sequence reads: CASSTDRGRGKTQYF. The DNA read from the CDR3 is TGTGCCAGTAGTACCGACAGGGGCCGCGGTAAGACC.

This clone is medium-sized. Partial CDR3 DNA: TGTGCCAGCAGCGTAGCAGGGGCGTATGAGACC. This encodes CASSVAGAYET. The whole CDR3 reads CASSVAGAYETQYF. The gene calls are TRBV9 and TRBJ2-5, with D possibly TRBD1 on 6 matching bases. From the germline J gene comes the end of the CDR3, since the read stops 3 residues before it. Germline V lookup: CDR1 SGDLS, CDR2 YYNGEE. CDR3 length: 14 amino acids. V was trimmed by 0 bases and J by 5 bases, leaving 11 bases between them. Supplemented by reference TRBV9 and TRBJ2-5, the full variable domain reads DSGVTQTPKHLITATGQRVTLRCSPRSGDLSVYWYQQSLDQGLQFLIQYYNGEERAKGNILERFSAQQFPDLHSELNLSSLELGDSALYFCASSVAGAYETQYFGPGTRLLVL.

This clone was recorded a few times. Read data end 3 residues before the CDR3 end; the end is taken from the germline J gene. V is TRBV11-2 and J is TRBJ2-2; D call uncertain. Germline CDR1 reads SGHAT; CDR2 reads FQNNGV. This CDR3 comprises 13 residues. V was clipped by 2 bases and J by 10 bases, with 11 bases between them. The sequenced part of the CDR3 DNA is TGTGCCAGCAGCTTAACTTACGCGGTGGAG. Translating gives CASSLTYAVE. The whole CDR3 region reads CASSLTYAVELFF.

The table lists this clone with a few counts. The read comes to an end 3 residues before the CDR3 does, leaving the germline J gene to fill in the end. This chain uses TRBV7-3 with TRBJ2-3, with a weak D call TRBD2 (5 bases). V was clipped by 3 bases and J by 3 bases, with 13 bases between them. CDR1 SGHTA and CDR2 FQGTGA come from the germline V gene. The CDR3 spans 15 residues. The chain's CDR3 is CASSLDGLETDTQYF. CDR3 DNA, as far as it was read: TGTGCCAGCAGCTTGGACGGACTGGAAACAGATACG.

This clone was seen more than once but under ten times. The read terminates 3 residues before the CDR3 end, so the remaining end is supplied by the germline J gene. V usage is TRBV5-1 and J usage is TRBJ1-5, with D unclear. Germline lookup yields CDR1 SGHRS and CDR2 YFSETQ. The CDR3 length is 15 residues. The V and J ends lost 0 bases and 6 bases respectively, with 13 bases between them. This CDR3 reads CASSLGGAQSQPQHF. The DNA read from the CDR3 is TGCGCCAGCAGCTTGGGCGGCGCACAATCTCAGCCC.

Points on this clone: The read gets to within 3 residues of the CDR3 end, and the germline J gene fills in the rest. The gene calls are TRBV19 and TRBJ1-5, with D possibly matching TRBD1 (6 bases). The CDR3 contains 15 residues. V dropped 7 bases and J dropped 3 bases, with 16 bases sitting between them. Germline V gives CDR1 LNHDA, CDR2 SQIVND (reference sequence). The sequenced part of the CDR3 DNA is TGTGCCAGTACCATCATGGGGGGGGCCAATCAGCCC. It codes for CASTIMGGANQP. The CDR3 reads in full as CASTIMGGANQPQHF.

This clone was seen many times. The read gets to within 3 residues of the CDR3 end, and the germline J gene fills in the rest. This chain joins TRBV6-4 and TRBJ2-6; no firm D call. CDR1 MRHNA and CDR2 SNTAGT come from the germline V gene. This CDR3 spans 14 amino acids. Trimming stripped 3 bases from V and 2 bases from J, with 5 bases between. The CDR3 bases that were read are TGTGCCAGCAGTGAGGGCGCTGGGGCCAACGTC. Its translation is CASSEGAGANV. In full, the CDR3 reads CASSEGAGANVLTF.

About this clone itself: The read stops 3 residues short of the end of the CDR3; the missing end is completed from the germline J gene. The chain combines TRBV20-1 with TRBJ2-7; 7 nucleotides agree with TRBD1. With 1 base clipped from V and 5 bases from J, the junction kept 8 bases outside the gene matches. Germline CDR1 reads DFQATT; CDR2 reads SNEGSKA (reference sequence). The CDR3 consists of 14 residues. The CDR3 spells CSARVRQGSDEQYF. The sequenced part of the CDR3 DNA is TGCAGTGCTAGAGTACGACAGGGATCGGACGAG.

This clone was counted many times. The CDR3 is cut off 3 residues early in the read; its end comes from the germline J gene. The chain carries TRBV19 and TRBJ2-4; D might be TRBD2 (5 bases). The germline V and J ends were trimmed by 3 bases and 8 bases, with 11 bases remaining between them. The CDR3 is 13 residues long. Germline values: CDR1 LNHDA, CDR2 SQIVND (reference sequence). CDR3 sequence reads: CASSIDIGDIQYF. The DNA read from the CDR3 is TGTGCCAGTAGTATCGACATCGGGGACATT.

This clone was recorded at least ten times. CDR3 sequence reads: CASSIEQGYNEQFF. The CDR3 bases that were read are TGTGCCAGTAGTATAGAACAGGGGTACAATGAG. The chain links TRBV19 to TRBJ2-1, with TRBD1 matching over 7 bases. The read is 3 residues too short to cover the CDR3 end, so that end is filled in from the germline J gene. Losses at the gene ends were 0 bases for V and 4 bases for J; bases not matched to a gene: 0. CDR1 is LNHDA and CDR2 is SQIVND in the germline V gene (reference sequence). The CDR3 is 14 residues long.

This clone was picked up a small number of times. From the germline J gene comes the end of the CDR3, since the read stops 3 residues before it. This rearrangement joins TRBV7-2 to TRBJ2-7; 12 bases fit TRBD1. Germline V gene lookup returns CDR1 SGHTA and CDR2 FQGNSA. V lost 6 bases, J lost 6 bases, and 6 bases stayed unmatched. The length of the CDR3 is 14 residues. The CDR3 region is CASRPGQGALEQYF. Incomplete CDR3 DNA: TGTGCCAGCAGACCGGGACAGGGGGCGCTCGAG.

This clone was counted only a few times. The missing CDR3 end, 3 residues past where the read stops, is filled in from the germline J gene. This chain joins TRBV2 and TRBJ2-5; TRBD2 is a possible D gene (6 bases). V shed 7 bases and J shed 2 bases, with 11 bases lying between them. CDR1 and CDR2 from the germline V gene are SNHLY and FYNNEI. CDR3 length: 13 residues. The sequenced CDR3 bases are TGTGCCAGCAAAATGCGGGGTCAAGAGACC. This sequence encodes CASKMRGQET. The entire CDR3 protein reads CASKMRGQETQYF.

This clone was found many times. The read falls 3 residues short of the CDR3 end, and the missing part is taken from the germline J gene. This chain connects TRBV19 to TRBJ2-3; the D gene is possibly TRBD1 (5 bases). The V gene lost 6 bases and the J gene lost 4 bases, with 14 bases spanning the gap. The CDR3 runs to 14 residues. The V gene's germline CDR1 is LNHDA and CDR2 SQIVND (reference sequence). CDR3 bases read: TGTGCCAGTAGACCAGGTGGGGCGGCAGATACG. Amino acid sequence: CASRPGGAADT. The whole CDR3 is CASRPGGAADTQYF.

This clone showed up just a few times. The DNA read from the CDR3 is TGTGCCTGCCAGACTAGCGGGAGGAGTGTTACG. It codes for CACQTSGRSVT. The entire CDR3 sequence reads CACQTSGRSVTQYF. The chain has TRBV2 and TRBJ2-3, with TRBD2 matching 13 bases. The read comes to an end 3 residues before the CDR3 does, leaving the germline J gene to fill in the end. Germline CDR1 is SNHLY and CDR2 is FYNNEI. Germline trimming cut 11 bases from V and 8 bases from J; bases unmatched to any gene: 10. The CDR3 has 14 residues.

This clone was counted only a few times. The CDR3 end lies 3 residues beyond the end of the read and is filled in from the germline J gene. The chain is built from TRBV7-9 and TRBJ2-7; D uncertain. This CDR3 comprises 15 residues. CDR1 is SEHNR and CDR2 is FQNEAQ in the germline V gene (reference sequence). Trimming removed 1 base at V and 4 bases at J, with 14 bases between. The part of the CDR3 DNA that was read is TGTGCCAGCAGCTTAGGTAGTTTCGCCACTTACGAG. Translation gives CASSLGSFATYE. The full CDR3 is CASSLGSFATYEQYF.

Many counts were recorded for this clone. The read terminates 3 residues ahead of where the CDR3 ends, so the germline J gene completes it. The chain uses TRBV10-3 and TRBJ2-5, with TRBD2 matching over 11 bases. Trimming took 8 bases from V and 1 from J; bases not matched to a gene: 9. Per germline, CDR1 ENHRY and CDR2 SYGVKD. CDR3 length equals 16 residues. CDR3 DNA, as far as it was read: TGTGCCATCGGAATCTTACTAGCGGGAGTCCAAGAGACC. Its protein is CAIGILLAGVQET. The whole CDR3 protein is CAIGILLAGVQETQYF.

In regard to this clone: The read falls 3 residues short of the CDR3 end, and the missing part is taken from the germline J gene. This chain links TRBV5-6 with TRBJ2-7; D perhaps matches TRBD1 (6 bases). This CDR3 region has 13 residues. Germline V gene lookup returns CDR1 SGHDT and CDR2 YYEEEE. V shed 4 bases and J shed 1 base, with 9 bases lying between them. CDR3 bases read: TGTGCCAGCAGCCAAACAGGGTCCTACGAG. Translating gives CASSQTGSYE. The complete CDR3 reads CASSQTGSYEQYF. Based on the CDR3 plus reference TRBV5-6 and TRBJ2-7, the full variable domain is DAGVTQSPTHLIKTRGQQVTLRCSPKSGHDTVSWYQQALGQGPQFIFQYYEEEERQRGNFPDRFSGHQFPNYSSELNVNALLLGDSALYLCASSQTGSYEQYFGPGTRLTVT.

Many counts were recorded for this clone. The CDR3 extends 3 residues past the end of the read, so its final part is completed from the germline J gene. The V call is TRBV20-1, the J call TRBJ1-5; possible D gene TRBD1, 6 bases. V lost 6 bases and J lost 0, with 18 bases in between. Per germline, CDR1 DFQATT and CDR2 SNEGSKA (reference sequence). This CDR3 has 16 amino acids. The DNA read from the CDR3 is TGCAGTGCCCGGGACATAAAGGGAATTAGCAATCAGCCC. It specifies CSARDIKGISNQP. The entire CDR3 reads CSARDIKGISNQPQHF.

This clone is categorized as medium-sized. The CDR3 extends 3 residues past the end of the read, so its final part is completed from the germline J gene. The chain combines TRBV14 with TRBJ2-7; D might be TRBD2 (6 bases). The ends were cut back, 1 base at V and 6 bases at J, with 10 bases in the middle. Germline-derived CDR1 and CDR2 are SGHDN and FVKESK. The length of the CDR3 is 13 residues. This CDR3 reads CASSQARRGEQYF. CDR3 DNA (partial): TGTGCCAGCAGCCAAGCTAGGCGGGGCGAG.

This clone has only a few counts. The CDR3 is cut off 3 residues early in the read; its end comes from the germline J gene. The chain joins TRBV7-2 to TRBJ1-5; D might be TRBD1 (5 bases). Germline V gene data show CDR1 as SGHTA and CDR2 as FQGNSA. This CDR3 is 15 amino acids long. Trimming cost V 3 bases and J 0 bases, with 9 bases left between them. The CDR3: CASSLAGNSNQPQHF. Incomplete CDR3 DNA: TGTGCCAGCAGCTTGGCAGGGAATAGCAATCAGCCC.

This clone was seen at least ten times. The read ends 3 residues before the CDR3 terminus; that terminus is restored from the germline J gene. The chain recombines TRBV5-5 with TRBJ2-5; D uncertain. With 1 base removed from V and 7 bases from J, the gap between germline ends came to 14 bases. The CDR3 is 14 amino acids. In germline, CDR1 is SGHKS, CDR2 YYEKEE (reference sequence). The DNA read from the CDR3 is TGTGCCAGCAGCTTGCCACTAAGCTTCGGGACC. Translating it yields CASSLPLSFGT. The complete CDR3 reads CASSLPLSFGTQYF.

With regard to this clone: The read terminates 3 residues before the CDR3 end, so the remaining end is supplied by the germline J gene. The J gene is TRBJ2-3, the V gene TRBV7-2; tentatively, D is TRBD2 (5 bases). This CDR3 has 14 amino acids. The ends were cut back, 5 bases at V and 1 base at J, with 10 bases in the middle. Germline loops: CDR1 SGHTA, CDR2 FQGNSA. The CDR3 bases that were read are TGTGCCAGCAGCCACTCAGCGGGCACAGATACG. Residues: CASSHSAGTDT. The CDR3 reads in full as CASSHSAGTDTQYF.

This clone was counted ten times or more. CDR3 residues: CASSLAGRGNQPQHF. CDR3 DNA, as far as it was read: TGTGCCAGCAGCTTAGCGGGGAGGGGCAATCAGCCC. V and J are TRBV7-3 and TRBJ1-5; no clear D. The read finishes 3 residues shy of the CDR3 end, and the germline J gene is used to complete it. Trimming took off 2 bases at V and 2 bases at J, with 10 bases between the two ends. CDR1 is SGHTA and CDR2 is FQGTGA in the germline V gene. The CDR3 spans 15 residues.

For this clone: Read sequence stops 3 residues before the CDR3 end, and the germline J gene provides the missing end. Other DNA sequences within the sample encode an identical CDR3. The chain has TRBV7-3 and TRBJ2-1, with TRBD2 as a possible D gene (6 bases). V shed 3 bases and J shed 8 bases, with 20 bases lying between them. The CDR3 extends over 16 amino acids. Germline V gene data show CDR1 as SGHTA and CDR2 as FQGTGA. The part of the CDR3 DNA that was read is TGTGCCAGCAGCTTCCGGGGGACCAGCTGGAACGATGAG. The encoded protein is CASSFRGTSWNDE. The full-length CDR3 reads as CASSFRGTSWNDEQFF.